This T cell receptor (beta chain) was obtained from a study of shared clonotypes between healthy human individuals. This table comes from immunoSEQ multiplex PCR, and its TCRdb copy is limited to in-frame clones, with some not included. Among about 2.4 million clones listed, under 95% were seen once. With 5 bases clipped from V and 1 base from J, the junction kept 13 bases outside the gene matches. Germline V gene data show CDR1 as MDHEN and CDR2 as SYDVKM. This CDR3 comprises 18 residues. The sequence was obtained from a man younger than 30 in good health. Some clones in this sample may be carry-over from other donors' samples. Material for sequencing was naive CD4+ T cells from PBMCs. Regarding subset: CD45RA+ positively selected. V gene TRBV28 combines with J gene TRBJ2-1; 8 bases align to TRBD2. In nucleotides, the CDR3 is TGTGCCAGCAGTGTCTCTCGTCCCGGGACTAGATCCTACAATGAGCAGTTCTTC. Protein sequence: CASSVSRPGTRSYNEQFF. Drawing the rest from reference TRBV28 and TRBJ2-1, the complete variable domain is DVKVTQSSRYLVKRTGEKVFLECVQDMDHENMFWYRQDPGLGLRLIYFSYDVKMKEKGDIPEGYSVSREKKERFSLILESASTNQTSMYLCASSVSRPGTRSYNEQFFGPGTRLTVL.